This paragraph reports one TCR beta chain. The antigen this receptor binds is unknown. These data come from a study of cytomegalovirus exposure and HLA in healthy donors (dated by TCRdb to about 2017). For context, the study as a whole: An earlier analysis of some 600 of the donors reported about 280 Gb of sequence data and approximately 120 million unique TCR beta sequences obtained from about 200 million T cells. HLA typing included class I and class II loci at four-digit resolution. An early release that covered about 600 HLA-typed donors contained approximately 300 gigabases of sequencing data and tens of millions of unique TCR sequences. Four or five DR-DQ haplotypes were handled as single units for association and clustering because linkage in the cohort was strong. The later analysis used no new phenotypic data to find candidate immune exposures, relying instead on TCR beta sequences and their occurrence across donors. All discovery cohort repertoires had been generated using a single sequencing platform. Typing coverage varied by locus: roughly 620-630 donors for A, B, C, DRB1 and DQB1; about 520 for DQA1; over 600 for DPA1; 450 to 480 for DPB1. Using immunosequencing, the study profiled T cell repertoires from 666 subjects and related those repertoires to cytomegalovirus serostatus. To decide whether each TCR beta V gene segment behaved as functional or pseudogenic, an earlier analysis of 587 of the donors relied on high-throughput TCR beta sequencing. In a later analysis, previously published TCR beta repertoires from 550 to 700 donors were re-analyzed and high-resolution HLA genotyping was added so that TCR occurrence patterns could be studied. The study was designed to test whether signatures of past pathogen exposure could be identified by cataloging public T cell receptors. Genome-wide SNP genotypes for about three fifths of the roughly 670 donors were used in a later genetic analysis, which treated that subset as a discovery cohort. On average, over 200,000 unique TCR beta nucleotide sequences were sequenced per donor among roughly 430 genotyped donors of the cohort, with roughly 20% of those sequences being non-productive. The study combined high-throughput TCR immunosequencing, statistical association of individual TCRs with disease status, and machine learning to predict cytomegalovirus infection status. Donor age, sex, ethnicity and CMV serostatus were compiled alongside the repertoire data. Besides the first cohort of 550 to 750 subjects, a separate validation cohort made up of around 120 different subjects was used. Of the 398 genotyped donors, over 70% fell in the genetic ancestry cluster associated with self-reported Caucasian donors.

The CDR3 spans 14 residues, from the cysteine through the phenylalanine. Here the CDR3 DNA is all that survives: 42 bases in frame from base 1. As encoded in the germline V gene (reference sequence), CDR1 is SEHNR while CDR2 is FQNEAQ. Trimmed from V: 5 bases; trimmed from J: 9 bases; junction bases lacking a gene match: 9. Library method: the immunoSEQ multiplex PCR assay. For the multiplex PCR, a mixture combining 60 forward primers for TCR Vbeta segments and 13 reverse primers for TCR Jbeta segments was used. Amplification of the CDR3 region of rearranged TCR beta genes was performed with a multiplex PCR assay on genomic DNA. The Illumina HiSeq System was used to sequence the amplified TCR beta libraries as 87-base-pair reads. From the authors' description of their analysis: A later analysis counted tens of millions of unique TCR beta chains across the 670 or so repertoires, and 9 million to 14 million of these chains were shared by at least two donors. Raw reads were error-corrected and collapsed into unique sequences by a nearest-neighbor algorithm in which closely related sequences were merged to remove PCR and sequencing errors. To assign V, D and J gene segments, CDR3 sequences were aligned to IMGT reference sequences. Each retained sequence needed at least a six-nucleotide match to both a V gene segment and a J gene segment. A rearrangement was called productive if the CDR3 had no stop codons and remained in frame with V and J, and every other rearrangement was called non-productive. Following IMGT convention, CDR3 was defined as the stretch from the second conserved V-encoded cysteine up to the conserved J-encoded phenylalanine. The earlier analysis of around 640 of the donors excluded sequences that lacked an unambiguous match to a single V gene segment. An earlier analysis of roughly 590 of the donors called V segments functional above 56.7% productive rearrangements and segregating when the between-donor standard deviation exceeded 5%. A statistical classification framework was built to diagnose cytomegalovirus status from the catalog of TCR beta chain sequences. V and J gene assignment, in a later analysis, came from comparing TCR nucleotide sequences with IMGT/GENE-DB human TR gene sequences. A later analysis assigned CDR3 sequences and most-parsimonious VDJ recombination scenarios with the TCRdist pipeline. In a later analysis, each TCR beta chain was defined by its CDR3 amino acid sequence together with its V-gene family, and reads lacking a unique V-gene family were excluded. To address suspected cross-contamination and a sequencing artifact, a later analysis removed 592 highly shared, low-generation-probability nucleotide sequences. A later analysis calculated a clonal expansion index for each public chain from normalized within-repertoire ranks of inferred template counts. Generation probabilities in a later analysis came from a VDJ recombination model fitted to out-of-frame rearrangements, and those results were checked against IGoR. In a later analysis, hypergeometric tests were used to score TCR-TCR, TCR-HLA and TCR-CMV co-occurrence, with a repertoire-size bias correction applied to TCR pairs. False discovery rates were estimated in a later analysis by permuting HLA or CMV assignments 20 times. A later analysis grouped co-occurring TCRs with DBSCAN, adding TCRdist sequence similarity when clustering within HLA-allele-positive subsets. For co-occurrence clustering, repertoires with fewer than 30,000 or more than 120,000 public chains were excluded, along with several repertoires with anomalous nucleotide sharing. Held by TCRdb, this immuneACCESS table contains in-frame sequences only and omits some clones. Under half of the omission traces to an unresolved V gene where checked; the cause of the rest is unknown. V and J calls and clone size are copied from that table; D and trimming were computed from the DNA. This specimen's table enumerates around 60,000 clones. More than 5% of the sample lies in the top ten.

The study at large found these results: A later analysis found that TCR association rates varied across HLA loci, with DRB1 alleles showing the most associated TCRs and HLA-C alleles the fewest. According to a later analysis, parvovirus B19, influenza, CMV and Epstein-Barr virus appeared linked to several top co-occurrence clusters. In a later analysis, HLA-associated TCR beta chains were found to be more clonally expanded and to have lower generation probabilities than equally common non-associated chains. Because HLA typing was unavailable for some donors at each locus, only the typed subset was used in association tests. Because counts were too low, seventeen rarely observed V segments, including chromosome 9 orphons, were excluded from the earlier analysis of around 590 of the donors. The study listed approximately 150 TCR beta chains as associated with cytomegalovirus. A few of the identified cytomegalovirus-associated TCR beta chains were confirmed in vitro to be specific for cytomegalovirus antigens. A later analysis associated 16,951 TCR beta sequences with specific HLA alleles at a false discovery rate of 0.05. Roughly uniform sequencing depth across donors was assumed in presence/absence analyses, although this assumption may not hold. V-gene and J-gene trimming of TCR beta chains was associated with a missense DCLRE1C variant in a later genetic analysis, and the association was replicated in an independent cohort. Most TCR sequences were seen in very few donors, while some public TCRs were found in many individuals. Correlated functional status among segregating V segments might be attributable to linkage disequilibrium, but an unknown experimental factor could not be ruled out. Because the 87-base-pair reads could not distinguish some IMGT-functional V segments, including TRBV6-2 and TRBV6-3, those segments were excluded. A later analysis found that most CMV-associated TCR beta chains appeared HLA-restricted, with HLA associations seemingly driven largely by CMV exposure. Cytomegalovirus status was reported to be diagnosed by the classifier with high specificity and sensitivity in both the original and validation cohorts. The only immune exposure information available for the cohort was CMV serostatus. The sequencing pipeline was judged likely to have produced a cluster of highly shared sequence variants as a technical artifact. In an earlier analysis of some 540 of the donors, most TCR beta V segments appeared in productive rearrangements about 87% or about 30% of the time, broadly matching IMGT annotations. A further reported finding was that TCR beta sequences accurately predicted the HLA-A and HLA-B alleles for most subjects in the first cohort. Assigning TCR associations to individual alleles was difficult when HLA alleles, especially DR and DQ, strongly co-occurred. According to the authors, the approach could potentially be generalized to other disease states and immunological phenotypes. A later genetic analysis reported fewer N-insertions in productive TCRs among donors in an Asian-associated ancestry cluster than the roughly 700-donor mean. In this cohort, only TCR beta chains were sequenced, and detectable features were limited by the absence of alpha or paired-chain data.

In total, 666 healthy bone marrow donors made up the cohort. At the time of sampling, every cohort member was nominally healthy, though immune exposures that went unrecorded were likely present. The donor tested CMV seropositive and was one of the 289 seropositive cohort members. A peripheral blood sample was provided by each donor, and peripheral blood mononuclear cells were used for TCR beta sequencing. The Qiagen DNeasy Blood Extraction Kit was used to extract genomic DNA from the blood cell samples. The chain joins TRBV7-9 to TRBJ2-1; TRBD2 matches 8 bases in the middle. The sample was PBMCs. The TCR comes from a man aged 30 to 39 in good health and CMV-seropositive. The sequenced DNA: TGTGCCAGCAGCGGCCGGGGGGGCCTGGGTGAGCAGTTCTTC. Translation gives CASSGRGGLGEQFF.